One sample yielded the 14 T cell receptor beta chains listed below, sequenced in a study of T cells expressing NK-cell markers. No DNA is given; TCRdb re-called the 5' RACE reads and lists each CDR3 protein once. The listing records approximately 150,000 distinct CDR3 sequences. The sequenced material came from blood T cells: a sorted CD56 or NKG2C T cell subset, CD4+ or CD8+ T cells, or bulk PBMC T cells (not recorded which). Receptors were obtained from a woman aged 18 to 75 in good health.

The genes are TRBV4-1 and TRBJ2-3. CDR3 length equals 18 residues. Per germline, CDR1 MGHRA and CDR2 YSYEKL. The CDR3 loop is CASSQGYFSAPRTDTQYF.

V gene TRBV20-1 combines with J gene TRBJ1-1; TCRdb's D call, TRBD1, is unchecked because there is no DNA. CDR1 DFQATT and CDR2 SNEGSKA come from the germline V gene (reference sequence). The CDR3 consists of 15 residues. Here the CDR3 reads CSAFDGGGVGTEAFF.

The rearrangement joins TRBV6-2 or TRBV6-3 to TRBJ1-6. This CDR3 is 13 amino acids long. The germline CDR1 and CDR2 sequences are MNHEY and SVGEGT. Here the CDR3 reads CAGRSVAGSPLHF.

V and J are TRBV20-1 and TRBJ1-1; TCRdb's assignment of TRBD1 cannot be checked, as there is no DNA. This CDR3 is built from 14 residues. Germline loops: CDR1 DFQATT, CDR2 SNEGSKA (reference sequence). The CDR3 reads CSAIPGTGGTEAFF.

The chain links TRBV5-1 to TRBJ2-2; checking the TCRdb D call of TRBD1 is not possible without DNA. CDR1 is SGHRS and CDR2 is YFSETQ in the germline V gene. This CDR3 spans 16 amino acids. The CDR3 reads CASSSPGQGNTGELFF. The whole variable domain, filled in from reference TRBV5-1 and TRBJ2-2, reads KAGVTQTPRYLIKTRGQQVTLSCSPISGHRSVSWYQQTPGQGLQFLFEYFSETQRNKGNFPGRFSGRQFSNSRSEMNVSTLELGDSALYLCASSSPGQGNTGELFFGEGSRLTVL.

The chain recombines TRBV29-1 with TRBJ2-5; TCRdb designates TRBD1, a call that cannot be tested without DNA. This CDR3 contains 14 residues. Germline V gene data show CDR1 as SQVTM and CDR2 as ANQGSEA. CDR3 in amino acids: CSVDTGSLQETQYF. Combining the CDR3 with reference TRBV29-1 and TRBJ2-5 gives the whole variable domain SAVISQKPSRDICQRGTSLTIQCQVDSQVTMMFWYRQQPGQSLTLIATANQGSEATYESGFVIDKFPISRPNLTFSTLTVSNMSPEDSSIYLCSVDTGSLQETQYFGPGTRLLVL.

This chain joins TRBV6-2 or TRBV6-3 and TRBJ2-4; TCRdb designates TRBD1, a call that cannot be tested without DNA. This CDR3 has 12 residues. Looked up from germline, CDR1 is MNHEY and CDR2 is SVGEGT. CDR3: CASSFAGDIQYF.

The chain has TRBV28 and TRBJ1-4; absent DNA, TCRdb's TRBD1 call cannot be checked. Germline V gene sequence: CDR1 MDHEN, CDR2 SYDVKM. The CDR3 loop spans 18 amino acids. CDR3 amino acids: CASSGRGQGVATNEKLFF.

This chain joins TRBV7-6 and TRBJ1-2; the TCRdb D gene call, TRBD1, has no DNA to confirm it. CDR3 length equals 17 residues. Germline V gene lookup returns CDR1 SGHVS and CDR2 FNYEAQ. CDR3 sequence: CASSLESPGQYGGGYTF.

V usage is TRBV15 and J usage is TRBJ2-4. The V gene's germline CDR1 is LNHNV and CDR2 YYDKDF (reference sequence). CDR3 size: 16 residues. The CDR3 loop is CATSRGSLTAKNIQYF.

This chain links TRBV10-3 with TRBJ2-7; TCRdb indicates TRBD2, and absent DNA this call remains unverified. The CDR3 loop spans 15 amino acids. Germline V gives CDR1 ENHRY, CDR2 SYGVKD. The CDR3 protein is CAISEGMAGPYEQYF.

V and J are TRBV3-1 and TRBJ2-5; without DNA, the TCRdb call of TRBD1 cannot be checked. Looked up from germline, CDR1 is LGHDT and CDR2 is YNNKEL (reference sequence). CDR3 size: 15 residues. CDR3 sequence: CASSRTPKVQETQYF.

The CDR3 spells CSADQGETQYF. This chain links TRBV20-1 with TRBJ2-5; with no DNA, the TCRdb D assignment of TRBD1 cannot be verified. The CDR3 consists of 11 residues. Germline V gives CDR1 DFQATT, CDR2 SNEGSKA (reference sequence).

J is TRBJ1-5 and V is TRBV19; the D gene TCRdb calls, TRBD1, cannot be checked with no DNA. The germline V gene encodes CDR1 LNHDA and CDR2 SQIVND (reference sequence). CDR3 length: 17 residues. The CDR3 loop is CASSTFGDRVRNQPQHF.